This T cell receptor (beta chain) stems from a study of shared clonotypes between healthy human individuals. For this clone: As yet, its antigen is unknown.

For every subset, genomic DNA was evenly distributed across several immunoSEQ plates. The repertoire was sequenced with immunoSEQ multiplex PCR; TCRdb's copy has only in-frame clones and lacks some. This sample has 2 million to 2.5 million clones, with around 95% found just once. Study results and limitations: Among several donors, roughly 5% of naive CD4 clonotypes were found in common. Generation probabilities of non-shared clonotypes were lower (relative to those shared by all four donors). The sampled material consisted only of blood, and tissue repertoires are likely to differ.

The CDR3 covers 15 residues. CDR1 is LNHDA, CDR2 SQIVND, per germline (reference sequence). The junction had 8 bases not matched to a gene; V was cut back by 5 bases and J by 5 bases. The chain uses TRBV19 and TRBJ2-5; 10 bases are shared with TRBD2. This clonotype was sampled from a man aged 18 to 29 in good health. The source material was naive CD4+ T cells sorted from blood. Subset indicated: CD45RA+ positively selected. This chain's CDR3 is CASSGGTSEVETQYF. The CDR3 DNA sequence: TGTGCCAGTAGTGGCGGGACTAGCGAGGTGGAGACCCAGTACTTC.